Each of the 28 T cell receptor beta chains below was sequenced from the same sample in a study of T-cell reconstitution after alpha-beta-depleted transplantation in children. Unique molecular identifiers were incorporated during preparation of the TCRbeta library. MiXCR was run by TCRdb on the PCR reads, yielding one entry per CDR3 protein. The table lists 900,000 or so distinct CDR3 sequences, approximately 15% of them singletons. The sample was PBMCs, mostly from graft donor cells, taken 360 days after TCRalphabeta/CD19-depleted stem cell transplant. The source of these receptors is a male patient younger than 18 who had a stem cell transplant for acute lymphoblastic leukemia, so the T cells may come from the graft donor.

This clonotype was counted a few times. The CDR3 DNA follows: TGTGCCAGCAGTTTTAGGGGCCTCCTTGGGGAGGCCTTCTACAATGAGCAGTTCTTC. Translated, it gives CASSFRGLLGEAFYNEQFF. The rearrangement uses TRBV3-1 and TRBJ2-1; TRBD2 might be the D (6 bases). The CDR3 length is 19 residues. V was trimmed by 6 bases and J by 3 bases, leaving 27 bases between them. Germline V CDR1 and CDR2: LGHDT, YNNKEL (reference sequence).

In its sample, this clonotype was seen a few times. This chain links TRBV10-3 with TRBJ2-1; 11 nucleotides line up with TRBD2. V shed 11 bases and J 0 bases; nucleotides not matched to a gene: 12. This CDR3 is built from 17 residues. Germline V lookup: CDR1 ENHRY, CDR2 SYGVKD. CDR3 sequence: CASRLAGLSLSYNEQFF. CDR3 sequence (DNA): TGTGCCTCTCGACTAGCGGGGCTATCCCTCTCCTACAATGAGCAGTTCTTC.

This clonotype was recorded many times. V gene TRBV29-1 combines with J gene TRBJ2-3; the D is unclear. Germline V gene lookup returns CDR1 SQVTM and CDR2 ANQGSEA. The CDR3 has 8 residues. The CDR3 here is CGTDTQYF. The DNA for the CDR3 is TGCGGGACAGATACGCAGTATTTT.

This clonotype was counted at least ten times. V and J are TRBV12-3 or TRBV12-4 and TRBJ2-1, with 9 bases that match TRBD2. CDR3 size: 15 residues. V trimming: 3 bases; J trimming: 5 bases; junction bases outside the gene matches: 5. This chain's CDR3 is CASSLDLAGHNEQFF. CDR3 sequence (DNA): TGTGCCAGCAGTTTGGACCTAGCGGGGCACAATGAGCAGTTCTTC.

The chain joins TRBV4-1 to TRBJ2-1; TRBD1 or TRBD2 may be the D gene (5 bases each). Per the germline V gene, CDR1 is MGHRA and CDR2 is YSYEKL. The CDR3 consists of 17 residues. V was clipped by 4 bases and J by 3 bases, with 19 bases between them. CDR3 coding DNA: TGCGCCAGCAGCCTTTCACCCGGGGACCTTAACTACAATGAGCAGTTCTTC. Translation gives CASSLSPGDLNYNEQFF.

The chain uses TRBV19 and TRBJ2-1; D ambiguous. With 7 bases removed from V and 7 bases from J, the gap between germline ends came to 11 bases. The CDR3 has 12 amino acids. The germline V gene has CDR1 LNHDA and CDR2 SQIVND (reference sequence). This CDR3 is CASMARDNEQFF. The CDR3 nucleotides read TGTGCCAGTATGGCCAGAGATAATGAGCAGTTCTTC.

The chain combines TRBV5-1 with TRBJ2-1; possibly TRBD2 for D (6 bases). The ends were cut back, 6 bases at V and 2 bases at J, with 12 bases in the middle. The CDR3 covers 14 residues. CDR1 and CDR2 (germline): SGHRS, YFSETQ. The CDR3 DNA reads TGCGCCAGCACGGAGGGCCACCCCTACAATGAGCAGTTCTTC. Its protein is CASTEGHPYNEQFF. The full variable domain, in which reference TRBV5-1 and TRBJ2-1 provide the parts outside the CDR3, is KAGVTQTPRYLIKTRGQQVTLSCSPISGHRSVSWYQQTPGQGLQFLFEYFSETQRNKGNFPGRFSGRQFSNSRSEMNVSTLELGDSALYLCASTEGHPYNEQFFGPGTRLTVL.

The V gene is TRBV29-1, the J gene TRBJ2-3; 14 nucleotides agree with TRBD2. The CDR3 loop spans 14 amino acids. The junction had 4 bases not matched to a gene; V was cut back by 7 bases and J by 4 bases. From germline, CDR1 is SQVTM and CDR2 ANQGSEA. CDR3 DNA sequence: TGCAGCGCTGGACTAGCGGGAGGAGCAGATACGCAGTATTTT. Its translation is CSAGLAGGADTQYF.

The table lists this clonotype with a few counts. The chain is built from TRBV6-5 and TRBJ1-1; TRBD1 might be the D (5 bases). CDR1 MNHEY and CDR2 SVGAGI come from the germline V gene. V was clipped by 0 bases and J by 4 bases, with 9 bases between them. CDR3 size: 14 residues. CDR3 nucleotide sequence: TGTGCCAGCAGTTACTCGACAGTATCCACTGAAGCTTTCTTT. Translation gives CASSYSTVSTEAFF.

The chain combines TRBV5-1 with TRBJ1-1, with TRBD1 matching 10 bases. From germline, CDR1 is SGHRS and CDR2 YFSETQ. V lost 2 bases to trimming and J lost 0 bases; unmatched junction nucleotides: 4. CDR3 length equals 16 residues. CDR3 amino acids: CASSFGTGDVNTEAFF. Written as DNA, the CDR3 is TGCGCCAGCAGCTTCGGGACAGGGGACGTGAACACTGAAGCTTTCTTT.

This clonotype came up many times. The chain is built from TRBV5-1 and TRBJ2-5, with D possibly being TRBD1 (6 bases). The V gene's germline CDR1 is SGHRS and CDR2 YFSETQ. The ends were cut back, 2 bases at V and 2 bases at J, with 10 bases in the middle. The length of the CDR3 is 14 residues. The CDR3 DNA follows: TGCGCCAGCAGCTTTACAGGGATACAAGAGACCCAGTACTTC. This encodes CASSFTGIQETQYF.

The CDR3 is CASSYRLRNTGELFF. The DNA for the CDR3 is TGTGCCAGCAGCTATCGGCTAAGGAACACCGGGGAGCTGTTTTTT. The V call is TRBV7-9, the J call TRBJ2-2; no firm D call. Trimming stripped 4 bases from V and 1 base from J, with 10 bases between. The CDR3 is made up of 15 amino acids. Germline CDR1 is SEHNR and CDR2 is FQNEAQ (reference sequence).

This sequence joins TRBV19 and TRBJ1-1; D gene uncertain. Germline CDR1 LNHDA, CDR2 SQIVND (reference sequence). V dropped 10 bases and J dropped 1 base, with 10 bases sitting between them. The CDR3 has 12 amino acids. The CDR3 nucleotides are TGTGCCACTGCAGCGTCGAACACTGAAGCTTTCTTT. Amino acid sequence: CATAASNTEAFF.

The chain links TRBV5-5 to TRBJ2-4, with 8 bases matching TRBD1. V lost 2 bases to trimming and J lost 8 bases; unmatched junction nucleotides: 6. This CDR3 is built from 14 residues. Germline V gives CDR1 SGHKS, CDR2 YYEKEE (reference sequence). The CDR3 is CASSFGQGWDIQYF. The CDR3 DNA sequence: TGTGCCAGCAGCTTCGGACAGGGATGGGACATTCAGTACTTC.

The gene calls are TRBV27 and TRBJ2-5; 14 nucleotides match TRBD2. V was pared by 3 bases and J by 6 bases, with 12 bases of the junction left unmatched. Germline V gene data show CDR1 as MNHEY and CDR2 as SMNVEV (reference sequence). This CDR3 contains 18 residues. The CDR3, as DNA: TGTGCCAGCAGTTTTCTCGGGACTAGCGGGAGTATCATAAAGACCCAGTACTTC. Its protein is CASSFLGTSGSIIKTQYF.

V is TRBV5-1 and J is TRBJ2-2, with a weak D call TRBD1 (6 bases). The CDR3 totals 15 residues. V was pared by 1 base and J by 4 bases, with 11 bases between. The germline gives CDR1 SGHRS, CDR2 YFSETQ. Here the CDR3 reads CASSLTDRRTGELFF. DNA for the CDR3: TGCGCCAGCAGCTTGACCGACAGGCGCACCGGGGAGCTGTTTTTT.

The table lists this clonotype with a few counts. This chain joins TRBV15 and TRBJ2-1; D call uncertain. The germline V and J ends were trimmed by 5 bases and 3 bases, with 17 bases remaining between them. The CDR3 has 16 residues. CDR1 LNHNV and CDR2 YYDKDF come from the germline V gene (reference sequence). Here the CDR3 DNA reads TGTGCCACCAGCGTACTCAGGCCCATGGGCTACAATGAGCAGTTCTTC. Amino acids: CATSVLRPMGYNEQFF.

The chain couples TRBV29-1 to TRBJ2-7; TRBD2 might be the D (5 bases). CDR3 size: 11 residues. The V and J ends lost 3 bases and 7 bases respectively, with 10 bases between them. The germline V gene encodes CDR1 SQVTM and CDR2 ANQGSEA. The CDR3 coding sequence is TGCAGCGTTGAGAGGGCAGGTGAGCAGTACTTC. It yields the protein CSVERAGEQYF.

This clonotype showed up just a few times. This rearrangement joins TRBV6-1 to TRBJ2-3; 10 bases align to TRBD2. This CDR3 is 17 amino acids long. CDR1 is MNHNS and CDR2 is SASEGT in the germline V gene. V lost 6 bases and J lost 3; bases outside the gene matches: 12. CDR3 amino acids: CASRKARGAGGTDTQYF. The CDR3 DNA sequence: TGTGCCAGCAGGAAAGCTAGGGGAGCGGGAGGGACAGATACGCAGTATTTT.

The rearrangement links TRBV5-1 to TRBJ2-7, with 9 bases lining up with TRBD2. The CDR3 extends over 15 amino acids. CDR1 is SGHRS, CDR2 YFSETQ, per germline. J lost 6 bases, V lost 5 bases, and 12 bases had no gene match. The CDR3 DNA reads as TGCGCCAGCAGAGTGGGCTTAGCGGGAGACCTCGAGCAGTACTTC. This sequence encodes CASRVGLAGDLEQYF.

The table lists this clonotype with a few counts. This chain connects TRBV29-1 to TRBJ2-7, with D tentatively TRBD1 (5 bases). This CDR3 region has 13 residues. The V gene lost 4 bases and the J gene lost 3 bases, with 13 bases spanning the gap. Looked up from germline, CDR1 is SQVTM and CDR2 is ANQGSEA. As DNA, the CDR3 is TGCAGCGTTGTGGGGCAGAGCCTCTACGAGCAGTACTTC. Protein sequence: CSVVGQSLYEQYF.

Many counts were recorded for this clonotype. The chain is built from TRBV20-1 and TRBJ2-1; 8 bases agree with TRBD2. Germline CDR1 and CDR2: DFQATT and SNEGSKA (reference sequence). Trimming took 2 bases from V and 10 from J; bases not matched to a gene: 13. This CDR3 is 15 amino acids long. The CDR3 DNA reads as TGCAGTGCTAGACCGACGGGACTAGGGTATCAAGAGCAGTTCTTC. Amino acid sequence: CSARPTGLGYQEQFF.

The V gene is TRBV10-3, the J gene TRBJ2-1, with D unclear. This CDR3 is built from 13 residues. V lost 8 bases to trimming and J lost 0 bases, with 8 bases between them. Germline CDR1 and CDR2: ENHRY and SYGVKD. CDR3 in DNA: TGTGCCATCGGGGTGAGCTCCTACAATGAGCAGTTCTTC. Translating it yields CAIGVSSYNEQFF.

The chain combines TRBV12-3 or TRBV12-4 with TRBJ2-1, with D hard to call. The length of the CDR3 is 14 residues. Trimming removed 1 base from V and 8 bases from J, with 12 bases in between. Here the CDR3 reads CASSLEVARDEQFF. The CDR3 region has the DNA TGTGCCAGCAGTTTAGAGGTAGCTCGCGATGAGCAGTTCTTC.

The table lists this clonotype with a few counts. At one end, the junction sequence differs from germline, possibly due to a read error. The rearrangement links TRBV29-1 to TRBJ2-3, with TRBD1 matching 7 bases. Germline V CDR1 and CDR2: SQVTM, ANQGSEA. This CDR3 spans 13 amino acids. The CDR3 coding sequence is TGCAGCGTGGAAGGACAGGCCACAGATACGCAGTATTTT. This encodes CSVEGQATDTQYF.

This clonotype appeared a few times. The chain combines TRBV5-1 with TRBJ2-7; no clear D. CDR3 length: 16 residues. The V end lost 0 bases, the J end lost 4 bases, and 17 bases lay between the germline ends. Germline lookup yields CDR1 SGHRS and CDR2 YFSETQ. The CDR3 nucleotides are TGCGCCAGCAGCTTGGAGCGTGGGCAGTTGGATTACGAGCAGTACTTC. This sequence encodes CASSLERGQLDYEQYF.

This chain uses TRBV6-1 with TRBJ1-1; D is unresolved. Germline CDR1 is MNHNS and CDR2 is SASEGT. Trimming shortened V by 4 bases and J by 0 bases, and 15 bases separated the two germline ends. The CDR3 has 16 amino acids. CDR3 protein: CASSGALGGLNTEAFF. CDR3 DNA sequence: TGTGCCAGCAGTGGGGCTTTGGGAGGCTTGAACACTGAAGCTTTCTTT.

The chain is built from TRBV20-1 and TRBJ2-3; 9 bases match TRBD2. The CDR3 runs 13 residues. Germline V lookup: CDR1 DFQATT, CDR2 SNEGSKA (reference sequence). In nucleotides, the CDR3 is TGCAGCTTACTAGCGGGTCGAACAGATACGCAGTATTTT. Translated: CSLLAGRTDTQYF.